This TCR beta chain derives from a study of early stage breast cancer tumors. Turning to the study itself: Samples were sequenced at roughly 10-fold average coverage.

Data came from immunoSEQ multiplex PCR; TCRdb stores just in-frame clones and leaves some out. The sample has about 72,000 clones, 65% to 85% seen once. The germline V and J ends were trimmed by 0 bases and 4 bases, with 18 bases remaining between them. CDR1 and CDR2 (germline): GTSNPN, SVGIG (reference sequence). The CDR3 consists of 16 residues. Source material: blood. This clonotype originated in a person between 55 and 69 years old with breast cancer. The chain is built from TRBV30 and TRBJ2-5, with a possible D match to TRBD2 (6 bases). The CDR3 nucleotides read TGTGCCTGGAGTGTCCCCTCCGTGGAGGGGACAGAGACCCAGTACTTC. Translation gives CAWSVPSVEGTETQYF. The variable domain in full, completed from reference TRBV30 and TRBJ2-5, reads SQTIHQWPATLVQPVGSPLSLECTVEGTSNPNLYWYRQAAGRGLQLLFYSVGIGQISSEVPQNLSASRPQDRQFILSSKKLLLSDSGFYLCAWSVPSVEGTETQYFGPGTRLLVL.